This T cell receptor beta chain was found in a study of CD8+CD57+ T cells in acquired aplastic anemia. Study conclusions and caveats: Common to patients and controls were roughly 30 CD8+ CDR3 sequences.

The CDR3 is made up of 14 amino acids. V lost 6 bases and J 2 bases, leaving 13 bases between the germline ends. Profiling that covered TCR beta VDJ and CDR3 relied on genomic DNA as its template. TCRdb itself ran the reads through MiXCR, one entry per CDR3 protein. Of more than 150,000 distinct CDR3 sequences listed, 46% are singletons. For this clonotype: The antigen is undetermined.

The source of this sequence is a human donor in good health. The specimen sequenced was sorted CD4+, CD8+, or CD8+CD57+ T cells (not recorded which) from PBMCs. The chain is built from TRBV12-3 or TRBV12-4 and TRBJ1-2; D uncertain. The CDR3 DNA follows: TGTGCCAGCAGCCGGAGTACGATCAACTATGGCTACACCTTC. This gives the protein CASSRSTINYGYTF.